This is a list of T cell receptor beta chains from one sample in a study of cytomegalovirus exposure and HLA in healthy donors. The repertoire was sequenced with immunoSEQ multiplex PCR; TCRdb's copy has only in-frame clones and lacks some. The data show approximately 110,000 clones, with 94% seen just once and over 1% held by the top ten. The specimen was PBMCs. The source is a woman under 30 in good health and CMV-seronegative. Both conserved end residues are part of each CDR3. A D gene is named only where the DNA matches it firmly. Clone size is stated in some rows and not others, as once, few, many or a class when expanded.

D gene: NA; J gene: TRBJ1-2; V gene: TRBV19; clone size: NA; CDR3 DNA: TGTGCCAGTAGTACTCACAGGGGCTACACCTTC; CDR3 protein: CASSTHRGYTF
D gene: TRBD1; J gene: TRBJ2-7; V gene: TRBV5-1; clone size: NA; CDR3 DNA: TGCGCCAGCAGCTTGGAGGGGACAGGGTACGAGCAGTACTTC; CDR3 protein: CASSLEGTGYEQYF
D gene: TRBD1; J gene: TRBJ2-7; V gene: TRBV10-3; clone size: NA; CDR3 DNA: TGTGCCATCAGCCCGGGACAGGGGTACGAGCAGTACTTC; CDR3 protein: CAISPGQGYEQYF
D gene: NA; J gene: TRBJ1-1; V gene: TRBV2; clone size: NA; CDR3 DNA: TGTGCCACACCGGGACTGGACATCGCGAACACTGAAGCTTTCTTT; CDR3 protein: CATPGLDIANTEAFF
D gene: NA; J gene: TRBJ2-2; V gene: TRBV19; clone size: few; CDR3 DNA: TGTGCCAGTGGAAAACTAGCGAACACCGGGGAGCTGTTTTTT; CDR3 protein: CASGKLANTGELFF
D gene: TRBD1; J gene: TRBJ1-1; V gene: TRBV30; clone size: NA; CDR3 DNA: TGTGCCTGGACGACAGGGACCGTGAGTGAAGCTTTCTTT; CDR3 protein: CAWTTGTVSEAFF
D gene: NA; J gene: TRBJ1-5; V gene: TRBV10-3; clone size: once; CDR3 DNA: TGTGCCATCAGTGTCAGTACCAATAGCAATCAGCCCCAGCATTTT; CDR3 protein: CAISVSTNSNQPQHF
D gene: NA; J gene: TRBJ2-5; V gene: TRBV10-3; clone size: NA; CDR3 DNA: TGTGCCATCAGAGAACAGGGACAAGAGACCCAGTACTTC; CDR3 protein: CAIREQGQETQYF
D gene: NA; J gene: TRBJ2-5; V gene: TRBV9; clone size: NA; CDR3 DNA: TGTGCCAGCAGCGGGCCTCTGGAGGGAGTCGGGGAGACCCAGTACTTC; CDR3 protein: CASSGPLEGVGETQYF
D gene: TRBD1; J gene: TRBJ2-1; V gene: TRBV10-1; clone size: NA; CDR3 DNA: TGCGCCAGTGGACAGGGTCGGGAGCAGTTCTTC; CDR3 protein: CASGQGREQFF
D gene: NA; J gene: TRBJ1-6; V gene: TRBV13; clone size: NA; CDR3 DNA: TGTGCCAGCAGCTTAGATTGGGGCCTTAGAAATTCACCCCTCCACTTT; CDR3 protein: CASSLDWGLRNSPLHF
D gene: NA; J gene: TRBJ2-5; V gene: TRBV29-1; clone size: NA; CDR3 DNA: TGCAGCGCCGGCGGCAGACAAGAGACCCAGTACTTC; CDR3 protein: CSAGGRQETQYF
D gene: NA; J gene: TRBJ2-2; V gene: TRBV7-6; clone size: NA; CDR3 DNA: TGTGCCAGCAGCTTGAGGAACGCCGGGGAGCTGTTTTTT; CDR3 protein: CASSLRNAGELFF
D gene: NA; J gene: TRBJ1-3; V gene: TRBV23-1; clone size: NA; CDR3 DNA: TGCGCCAGCAGTCGCAGGACAGCACACTCTGGAAACACCATATATTTT; CDR3 protein: CASSRRTAHSGNTIYF
D gene: NA; J gene: TRBJ1-2; V gene: TRBV28; clone size: NA; CDR3 DNA: TGTGCCAGCAGATCAGGGTCCCCAGGCTATGGCTACACCTTC; CDR3 protein: CASRSGSPGYGYTF
D gene: NA; J gene: TRBJ2-3; V gene: TRBV7-3; clone size: NA; CDR3 DNA: TGTGCCAGCAGCCCTACAGGAGCAACTTTAGATACGCAGTATTTT; CDR3 protein: CASSPTGATLDTQYF
D gene: NA; J gene: TRBJ2-7; V gene: TRBV23-1; clone size: NA; CDR3 DNA: TGCGCCAGCATTCCGGGAGACCCGGACGAGCAGTACTTC; CDR3 protein: CASIPGDPDEQYF
D gene: NA; J gene: TRBJ1-5; V gene: TRBV25-1; clone size: once; CDR3 DNA: TGTGCCCCCCCCGCGGGGTGGAAAGTGGGCAATCAGCCCCAGCATTTT; CDR3 protein: CAPPAGWKVGNQPQHF
D gene: TRBD1; J gene: TRBJ2-7; V gene: TRBV28; clone size: NA; CDR3 DNA: TGTGCCAGCAGTCCGGTTAGAGGACAGGGTTCCTACGAGCAGTACTTC; CDR3 protein: CASSPVRGQGSYEQYF
D gene: NA; J gene: TRBJ1-5; V gene: TRBV10-3; clone size: NA; CDR3 DNA: TGTGCCATCAGTGACCCCTCAGGGTATCCGGATCAGCCCCAGCATTTT; CDR3 protein: CAISDPSGYPDQPQHF
D gene: TRBD2; J gene: TRBJ2-3; V gene: TRBV7-9; clone size: NA; CDR3 DNA: TGTGCCAGCAGCTCCCTACGGACTAGCGGGAGTAGGGATACGCAGTATTTT; CDR3 protein: CASSSLRTSGSRDTQYF
D gene: TRBD1; J gene: TRBJ2-3; V gene: TRBV7-2; clone size: NA; CDR3 DNA: TGTGCCAGCAGCCAGGGGGGACAGGGGCCAGATACGCAGTATTTT; CDR3 protein: CASSQGGQGPDTQYF
D gene: NA; J gene: TRBJ2-6; V gene: TRBV5-4; clone size: NA; CDR3 DNA: TGTGCCAGCACCAAGGGGGGGGCGATAAAACTCTCTGGGGCCAACGTCCTGACTTTC; CDR3 protein: CASTKGGAIKLSGANVLTF
D gene: NA; J gene: TRBJ1-1; V gene: TRBV5-1; clone size: NA; CDR3 DNA: TGCGCCAGCAGCGGGGGGGTCCAGAACACTGAAGCTTTCTTT; CDR3 protein: CASSGGVQNTEAFF
D gene: TRBD2; J gene: TRBJ2-5; V gene: TRBV19; clone size: NA; CDR3 DNA: TGTGCCAGTACGGCTAGCGGGGGAATAGGGACCCAGTACTTC; CDR3 protein: CASTASGGIGTQYF
D gene: NA; J gene: TRBJ2-7; V gene: TRBV7-6; clone size: NA; CDR3 DNA: TGTGCCAGCTATGAGGCGGAAAGCTCCTACGAGCAGTACTTC; CDR3 protein: CASYEAESSYEQYF
D gene: NA; J gene: TRBJ2-7; V gene: TRBV10-1; clone size: NA; CDR3 DNA: TGCGCCAGCAGCCAGACAGGTTTCAGCGAGCAGTACTTC; CDR3 protein: CASSQTGFSEQYF
D gene: NA; J gene: TRBJ1-1; V gene: TRBV19; clone size: NA; CDR3 DNA: TGTGCCAGTAGTTTCACGGGTGCCACTGAAGCTTTCTTT; CDR3 protein: CASSFTGATEAFF
D gene: TRBD1; J gene: TRBJ1-3; V gene: TRBV28; clone size: NA; CDR3 DNA: TGTGCCAGCAGTTGGGACAGCAATCCTGGAAACACCATATATTTT; CDR3 protein: CASSWDSNPGNTIYF
D gene: NA; J gene: TRBJ1-2; V gene: TRBV9; clone size: once; CDR3 DNA: TGTGCCAGCAGCCTTGGACAGACCTCTAATGGCTACACCTTC; CDR3 protein: CASSLGQTSNGYTF
D gene: NA; J gene: TRBJ1-3; V gene: TRBV5-1; clone size: once; CDR3 DNA: TGCGCCAGCAGCTTGGCCAACTCTGGAAACACCATATATTTT; CDR3 protein: CASSLANSGNTIYF
D gene: NA; J gene: TRBJ2-2; V gene: TRBV7-9; clone size: NA; CDR3 DNA: TGTGCCAGCAGCCTGGGGAGGAACACCGGGGAGCTGTTTTTT; CDR3 protein: CASSLGRNTGELFF
D gene: TRBD1; J gene: TRBJ2-7; V gene: TRBV6-5; clone size: NA; CDR3 DNA: TGTGCCAGCAGTTCCGGGACAGGGGGGTGGGAGCAGTACTTC; CDR3 protein: CASSSGTGGWEQYF
D gene: TRBD1; J gene: TRBJ1-2; V gene: TRBV5-6; clone size: NA; CDR3 DNA: TGTGCCAGCAGCGAAGGGACAGAATCTAACTATGGCTACACCTTC; CDR3 protein: CASSEGTESNYGYTF
D gene: TRBD1; J gene: TRBJ1-5; V gene: TRBV30; clone size: NA; CDR3 DNA: TGTGCCTGGAGTTCAGAAAGGACAGGGGGATCGGGGCAGCCCCAGCATTTT; CDR3 protein: CAWSSERTGGSGQPQHF
D gene: NA; J gene: TRBJ2-7; V gene: TRBV18; clone size: NA; CDR3 DNA: TGTGCCAGCTCACCAAGTACGGGAATCTACGAGCAGTACTTC; CDR3 protein: CASSPSTGIYEQYF
D gene: NA; J gene: TRBJ1-5; V gene: TRBV30; clone size: NA; CDR3 DNA: TGTGCCTGGAGTCCTTTGCGGAATCAGCCCCAGCATTTT; CDR3 protein: CAWSPLRNQPQHF
D gene: NA; J gene: TRBJ1-4; V gene: TRBV27; clone size: NA; CDR3 DNA: TGTGCCAGCAGTTTGGAGGGTCTACATCATACAACTAATGAAAAACTGTTTTTT; CDR3 protein: CASSLEGLHHTTNEKLFF
D gene: TRBD2; J gene: TRBJ2-5; V gene: TRBV30; clone size: NA; CDR3 DNA: TGTGCCTGGGGCGTGGGGGGGCAAGAGACCCAGTACTTC; CDR3 protein: CAWGVGGQETQYF
D gene: NA; J gene: TRBJ1-4; V gene: TRBV4-1; clone size: NA; CDR3 DNA: TGCGCCAGCAGCCATCAGGGTCGAAATGAAAAACTGTTTTTT; CDR3 protein: CASSHQGRNEKLFF
D gene: TRBD2; J gene: TRBJ2-3; V gene: TRBV11-2; clone size: NA; CDR3 DNA: TGTGCCAGCAGCCGGATAGCGGGAGGTCCCACAGATACGCAGTATTTT; CDR3 protein: CASSRIAGGPTDTQYF
D gene: TRBD2; J gene: TRBJ2-1; V gene: TRBV30; clone size: NA; CDR3 DNA: TGTGCCTGGAGTGGGGGACTAGCGGGGATGGATGAGCAGTTCTTC; CDR3 protein: CAWSGGLAGMDEQFF
D gene: TRBD2; J gene: TRBJ2-7; V gene: TRBV6-5; clone size: NA; CDR3 DNA: TGTGCCAGCAGTTACTCGCTAGCGGGGGAACGCGAGCAGTACTTC; CDR3 protein: CASSYSLAGEREQYF
D gene: NA; J gene: TRBJ2-7; V gene: TRBV5-6; clone size: NA; CDR3 DNA: TGTGCCAGCAGCTTTCTGGGGCCCTACGAGCAGTACTTC; CDR3 protein: CASSFLGPYEQYF
D gene: NA; J gene: TRBJ2-1; V gene: TRBV19; clone size: NA; CDR3 DNA: TGTGCCAGTAGTTGGGTGAGGGCAAATGAGCAGTTCTTC; CDR3 protein: CASSWVRANEQFF
D gene: NA; J gene: TRBJ1-3; V gene: TRBV27; clone size: NA; CDR3 DNA: TGTGCCAGCCCGGGCACAGGCTCTGGAAACACCATATATTTT; CDR3 protein: CASPGTGSGNTIYF
D gene: TRBD1; J gene: TRBJ2-4; V gene: TRBV6-6; clone size: NA; CDR3 DNA: TGTGCCAGCTCGCCCCCCGCAGGGGGTGACATTCAGTACTTC; CDR3 protein: CASSPPAGGDIQYF
D gene: NA; J gene: TRBJ2-3; V gene: TRBV19; clone size: NA; CDR3 DNA: TGTGCCAGTTCCCTCATAGAGAATACGCAGTATTTT; CDR3 protein: CASSLIENTQYF
D gene: NA; J gene: TRBJ2-3; V gene: TRBV6-1; clone size: NA; CDR3 DNA: TGTGCCAGCACCCTGCGGGCAGGAAGCACAGATACGCAGTATTTT; CDR3 protein: CASTLRAGSTDTQYF
D gene: TRBD1; J gene: TRBJ2-2; V gene: TRBV7-9; clone size: NA; CDR3 DNA: TGTGCCAGCTCCCGGGACAGAAACACCGGGGAGCTGTTTTTT; CDR3 protein: CASSRDRNTGELFF
D gene: NA; J gene: TRBJ1-1; V gene: TRBV4-1; clone size: NA; CDR3 DNA: TGCGCCAGCAGCCCCGGGGGCACTGAAGCTTTCTTT; CDR3 protein: CASSPGGTEAFF
D gene: NA; J gene: TRBJ2-1; V gene: TRBV28; clone size: NA; CDR3 DNA: TGTGCCAGCAGCCCTATTGGACAGTTACCATACAATGAGCAGTTCTTC; CDR3 protein: CASSPIGQLPYNEQFF
D gene: TRBD1; J gene: TRBJ2-5; V gene: TRBV30; clone size: once; CDR3 DNA: TGTGCCTGGTTGGGGACAGGGGGCGGGGAGACCCAGTACTTC; CDR3 protein: CAWLGTGGGETQYF